These T cell receptor beta chains were read from a single sample in a study of T cell responses to AZD1222 COVID-19 vaccine. The data were produced by immunoSEQ multiplex PCR, yet TCRdb's version contains in-frame clones alone and is incomplete. The sample consists of 95,000 to 150,000 clones, about 92% of them appearing once. The sample consisted of peripheral blood, taken on day 0 of AZD1222 vaccination. Receptors were obtained from an adult in good health. The CDR3 runs from the conserved cysteine through the conserved F or W. A D gene is named only where the DNA matches it firmly. The size field is filled for only some rows; it gives once, few, many or a size class.

D	V	size	J	CDR3	DNA
TRBD1	TRBV28	NA	TRBJ2-3	CASSLYWDRGYTDTQYF	TGTGCCAGCAGTTTATACTGGGACAGGGGGTACACAGATACGCAGTATTTT
TRBD1	TRBV5-1	NA	TRBJ1-2	CASSIGTGGGYTF	TGCGCCAGCAGCATCGGGACAGGGGGTGGCTACACCTTC
NA	TRBV21-1	NA	TRBJ2-3	CASSKEAESTDTQYF	TGTGCCAGCAGCAAAGAGGCGGAGAGCACAGATACGCAGTATTTT
TRBD1	TRBV6-5	once	TRBJ2-1	CASSSPGQGYNEQFF	TGTGCCAGCAGCAGCCCGGGACAGGGGTACAATGAGCAGTTCTTC
NA	TRBV19	NA	TRBJ1-1	CASSMGPENTEAFF	TGTGCCAGTAGTATGGGGCCAGAGAACACTGAAGCTTTCTTT
NA	TRBV7-9	NA	TRBJ1-5	CASSLSPGKPQHF	TGTGCCAGCAGCTTATCCCCGGGGAAGCCCCAGCATTTT
NA	TRBV2	NA	TRBJ2-7	CASLAGPSSYEQYF	TGTGCCAGCCTGGCCGGCCCTAGCTCCTACGAGCAGTACTTC
TRBD2	TRBV5-4	NA	TRBJ2-3	CASSLAAGVITDTQYF	TGTGCCAGCAGCTTGGCCGCGGGAGTAATAACAGATACGCAGTATTTT
NA	TRBV7-3	NA	TRBJ2-3	CASSSSVTDTQYF	TGTGCCAGCAGCTCCTCGGTCACAGATACGCAGTATTTT
NA	TRBV7-3	NA	TRBJ2-7	CASSPRFGIGRVSYEQYF	TGTGCCAGCAGTCCGCGGTTCGGGATAGGCAGGGTATCCTACGAGCAGTACTTC
TRBD1	TRBV28	once	TRBJ2-1	CASSLGGQGANEQFF	TGTGCCAGCAGTTTAGGGGGACAGGGGGCCAATGAGCAGTTCTTC
NA	TRBV19	NA	TRBJ1-2	CASSLPGRDPLGYTF	TGTGCCAGTAGCCTCCCAGGCAGGGACCCCCTGGGCTACACCTTC
NA	TRBV27	NA	TRBJ2-7	CASSLSAVGLYYEQYF	TGTGCCAGCAGTTTATCGGCAGTCGGACTTTACTACGAGCAGTACTTC
NA	TRBV6-6	NA	TRBJ1-5	CASGPSDSSGNQPQHF	TGTGCCAGCGGACCGAGCGATTCTTCGGGCAATCAGCCCCAGCATTTT
NA	TRBV19	NA	TRBJ2-6	CASSIDPSGANVLTF	TGTGCCAGTAGTATAGATCCATCGGGGGCCAACGTCCTGACTTTC
NA	TRBV14	NA	TRBJ1-2	CASSQGRGVVGYTF	TGTGCCAGCAGCCAAGGACGGGGCGTGGTTGGCTACACCTTC
TRBD1	TRBV5-1	NA	TRBJ1-4	CASSQGQGGEKLFF	TGCGCCAGCAGCCAGGGACAGGGAGGGGAAAAACTGTTTTTT